The TCR beta chain described here comes from a study of OX40 agonist ivuxolimab in advanced cancers. The CDR3 loop spans 16 amino acids. Per the germline V gene, CDR1 is SNHLY and CDR2 is FYNNEI. V gave up 0 bases and J gave up 0 bases, with 9 bases separating them. This clone has only one observation. Profiled with immunoSEQ multiplex PCR; TCRdb holds only in-frame clones, not every one. The sample carries about 20,000 clones, approximately 87% recorded once. Sequenced here: CD4+ or CD8+ T cells sorted from blood, sampled in a trial of the OX40 agonist ivuxolimab. The genes are TRBV2 and TRBJ1-3; D gene uncertain. The sequence derives from an adult with an advanced solid tumor such as melanoma, head and neck, liver or kidney cancer. For the CDR3, the DNA is TGTGCCAGCAGTGAAGCGCCTGGATACTCTGGAAACACCATATATTTT. Protein: CASSEAPGYSGNTIYF.